This T cell receptor (beta chain) stems from a study of T cell responses to AZD1222 COVID-19 vaccine. Study information: The study pooled second doses at about 4 or about 12 weeks. Study results and caveats: Clonal diversity may have been underestimated, and the donors were mostly white British, with more females than males. In the spike-specific TCR repertoire, nearly half reportedly target unmutated variant regions. Spike as a whole was targeted by vaccine-associated CD4 TCRs, dominant at 160-218 and 743-854.

The CDR3 spans 15 residues. The germline gives CDR1 MNHEY, CDR2 SVGAGI. The V and J ends lost 2 bases and 0 bases respectively, with 10 bases between them. To note about this clone: Its antigen is currently unknown.

TCRdb's copy holds only in-frame clones and misses some; the assay was immunoSEQ multiplex PCR. The sample has about 150,000 clones, 88% seen once. The V call is TRBV6-5, the J call TRBJ1-1; D gene uncertain. The origin of this receptor is an adult in good health. This sample comprised peripheral blood, obtained on day 0 of AZD1222 vaccination. For the CDR3, the DNA is TGTGCCAGCAGTTACACACGGGCTATGAACACTGAAGCTTTCTTT. Its translation: CASSYTRAMNTEAFF.